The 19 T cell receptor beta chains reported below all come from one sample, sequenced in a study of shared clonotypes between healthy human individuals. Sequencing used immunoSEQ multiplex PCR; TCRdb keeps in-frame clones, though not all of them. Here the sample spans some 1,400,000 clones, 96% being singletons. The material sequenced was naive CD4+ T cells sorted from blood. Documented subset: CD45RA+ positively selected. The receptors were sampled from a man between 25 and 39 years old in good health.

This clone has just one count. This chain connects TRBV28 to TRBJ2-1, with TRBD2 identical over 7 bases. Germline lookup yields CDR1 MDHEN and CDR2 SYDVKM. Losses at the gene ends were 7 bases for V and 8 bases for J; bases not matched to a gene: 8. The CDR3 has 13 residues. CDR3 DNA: TGTGCCAGCAACTCGTGGGCGGGAGATGAGCAGTTCTTC. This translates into CASNSWAGDEQFF.

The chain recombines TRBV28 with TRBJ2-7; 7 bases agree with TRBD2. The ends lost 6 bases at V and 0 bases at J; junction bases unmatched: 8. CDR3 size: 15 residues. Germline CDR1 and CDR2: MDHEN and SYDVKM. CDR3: CASRERTRYSYEQYF. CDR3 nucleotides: TGTGCCAGCAGAGAGAGGACTAGGTACTCCTACGAGCAGTACTTC.

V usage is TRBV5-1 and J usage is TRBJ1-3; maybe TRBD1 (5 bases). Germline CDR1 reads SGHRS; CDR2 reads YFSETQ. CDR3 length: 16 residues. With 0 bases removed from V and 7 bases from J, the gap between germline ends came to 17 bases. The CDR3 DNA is TGCGCCAGCAGCTTGGTTTCCAGGGTTGAGGAGAACACCATATATTTT. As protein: CASSLVSRVEENTIYF.

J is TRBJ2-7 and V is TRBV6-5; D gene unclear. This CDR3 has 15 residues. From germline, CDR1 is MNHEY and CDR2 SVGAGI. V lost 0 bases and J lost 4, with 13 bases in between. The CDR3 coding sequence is TGTGCCAGCAGTTACTCTCCAGGCGGTGGTTACGAGCAGTACTTC. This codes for CASSYSPGGGYEQYF.

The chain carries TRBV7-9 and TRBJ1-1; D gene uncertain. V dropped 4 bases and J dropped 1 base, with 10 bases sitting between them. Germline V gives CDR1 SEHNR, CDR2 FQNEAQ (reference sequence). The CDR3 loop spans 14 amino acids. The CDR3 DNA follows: TGTGCCAGCAGCTCACTTTGGGCGAACACTGAAGCTTTCTTT. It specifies CASSSLWANTEAFF.

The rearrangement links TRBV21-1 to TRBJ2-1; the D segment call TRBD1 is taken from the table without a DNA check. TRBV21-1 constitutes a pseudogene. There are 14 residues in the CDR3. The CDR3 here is CASSGDREYNEQFF. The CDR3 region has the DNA TGTGCCAGCAGCGGGGACAGGGAATACAATGAGCAGTTCTTC.

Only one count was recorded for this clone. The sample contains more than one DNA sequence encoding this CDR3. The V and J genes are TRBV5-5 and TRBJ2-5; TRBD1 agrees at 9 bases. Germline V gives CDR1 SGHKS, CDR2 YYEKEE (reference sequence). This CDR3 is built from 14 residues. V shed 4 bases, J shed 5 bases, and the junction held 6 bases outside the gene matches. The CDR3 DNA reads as TGTGCCAGCAGCCTGGGACAGGGAGGTGAGACCCAGTACTTC. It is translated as CASSLGQGGETQYF.

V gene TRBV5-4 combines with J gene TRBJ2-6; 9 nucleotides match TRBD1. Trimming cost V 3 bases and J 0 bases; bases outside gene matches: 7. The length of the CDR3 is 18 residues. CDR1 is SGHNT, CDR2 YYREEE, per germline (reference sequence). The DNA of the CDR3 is TGTGCCAGCAGCTCCAGAAGGGACAGGGACTCTGGGGCCAACGTCCTGACTTTC. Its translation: CASSSRRDRDSGANVLTF.

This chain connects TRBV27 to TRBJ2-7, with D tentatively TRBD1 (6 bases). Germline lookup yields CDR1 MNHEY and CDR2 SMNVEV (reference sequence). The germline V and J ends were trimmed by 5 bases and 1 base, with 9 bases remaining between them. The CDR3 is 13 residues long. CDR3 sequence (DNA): TGTGCCAGCAGTATAAGGGGGTCCTACGAGCAGTACTTC. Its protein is CASSIRGSYEQYF.

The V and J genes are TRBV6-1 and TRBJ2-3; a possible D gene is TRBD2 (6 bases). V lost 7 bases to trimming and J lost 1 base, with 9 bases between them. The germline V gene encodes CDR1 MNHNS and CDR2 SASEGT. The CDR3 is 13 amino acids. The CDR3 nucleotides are TGTGCCAGCACCCCGGGGGGCACAGATACGCAGTATTTT. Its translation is CASTPGGTDTQYF.

The CDR3 is CASSATGFGNTIYF. In nucleotides, the CDR3 is TGTGCCAGCAGCGCGACAGGGTTTGGAAACACCATATATTTT. The chain couples TRBV9 to TRBJ1-3, with 7 bases lining up with TRBD1. The germline V gene has CDR1 SGDLS and CDR2 YYNGEE. The CDR3 is 14 amino acids. V shed 3 bases and J 3 bases; nucleotides not matched to a gene: 3. Based on the CDR3 plus reference TRBV9 and TRBJ1-3, the full variable domain is DSGVTQTPKHLITATGQRVTLRCSPRSGDLSVYWYQQSLDQGLQFLIQYYNGEERAKGNILERFSAQQFPDLHSELNLSSLELGDSALYFCASSATGFGNTIYFGEGSWLTVV.

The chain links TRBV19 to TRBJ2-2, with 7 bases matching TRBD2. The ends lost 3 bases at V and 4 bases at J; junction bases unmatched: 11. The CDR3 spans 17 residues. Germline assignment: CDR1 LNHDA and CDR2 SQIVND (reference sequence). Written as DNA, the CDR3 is TGTGCCAGTAGTATCCCGCCAGCGGGACTACTCACCGGGGAGCTGTTTTTT. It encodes CASSIPPAGLLTGELFF. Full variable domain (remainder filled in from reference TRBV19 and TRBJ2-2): DGGITQSPKYLFRKEGQNVTLSCEQNLNHDAMYWYRQDPGQGLRLIYYSQIVNDFQKGDIAEGYSVSREKKESFPLTVTSAQKNPTAFYLCASSIPPAGLLTGELFFGEGSRLTVL.

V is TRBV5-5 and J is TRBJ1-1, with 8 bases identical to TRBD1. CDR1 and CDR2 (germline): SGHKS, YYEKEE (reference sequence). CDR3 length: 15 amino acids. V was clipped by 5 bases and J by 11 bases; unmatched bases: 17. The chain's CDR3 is CASRAIGQGSNGAFF. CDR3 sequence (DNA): TGTGCCAGCAGAGCGATTGGACAGGGTTCAAACGGGGCTTTCTTT.

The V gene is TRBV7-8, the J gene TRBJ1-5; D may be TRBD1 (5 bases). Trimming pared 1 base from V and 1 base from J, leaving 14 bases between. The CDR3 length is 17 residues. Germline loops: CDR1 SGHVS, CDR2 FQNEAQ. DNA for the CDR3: TGTGCCAGCAGCTTAGGGGGGACCCCAGGGAGCAATCAGCCCCAGCATTTT. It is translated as CASSLGGTPGSNQPQHF.

CDR3: CASSETGGSSGYTF. Written as DNA, the CDR3 is TGTGCCAGCAGTGAAACAGGGGGATCATCTGGCTACACCTTC. V is TRBV25-1 and J is TRBJ1-2, with 8 nucleotides matching TRBD1. Trimming cost V 2 bases and J 7 bases; bases outside gene matches: 6. CDR3 length equals 14 residues. Germline CDR1 is MGHDK and CDR2 is SYGVNS.

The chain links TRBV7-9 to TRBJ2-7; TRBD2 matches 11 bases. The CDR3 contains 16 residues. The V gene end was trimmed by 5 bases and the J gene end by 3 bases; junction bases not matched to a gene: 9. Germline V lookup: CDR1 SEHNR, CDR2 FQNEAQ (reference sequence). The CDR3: CASSVTSGRLNYEQYF. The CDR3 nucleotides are TGTGCCAGCAGCGTTACTAGCGGGAGATTGAACTACGAGCAGTACTTC.

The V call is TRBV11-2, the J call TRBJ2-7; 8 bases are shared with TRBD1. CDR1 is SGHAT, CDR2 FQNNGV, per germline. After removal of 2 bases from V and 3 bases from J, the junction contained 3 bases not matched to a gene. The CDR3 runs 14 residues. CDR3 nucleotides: TGTGCCAGCAGCTTATCAGGACAGGGCTACGAGCAGTACTTC. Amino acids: CASSLSGQGYEQYF.

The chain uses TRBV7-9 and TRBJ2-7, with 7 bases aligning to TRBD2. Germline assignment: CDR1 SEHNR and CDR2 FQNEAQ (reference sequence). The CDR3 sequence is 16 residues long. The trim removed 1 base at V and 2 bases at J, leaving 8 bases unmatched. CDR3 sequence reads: CASSLGGRGLAYEQYF. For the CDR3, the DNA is TGTGCCAGCAGCTTAGGAGGGAGGGGACTCGCCTACGAGCAGTACTTC.

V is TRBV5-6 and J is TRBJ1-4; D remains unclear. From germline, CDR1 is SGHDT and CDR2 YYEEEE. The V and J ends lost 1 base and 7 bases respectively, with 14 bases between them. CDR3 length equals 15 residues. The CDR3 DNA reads TGTGCCAGCAGCTTGTTCGGGGTTGAGGTTGAAAAACTGTTTTTT. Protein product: CASSLFGVEVEKLFF.